The 11 T cell receptor beta chains below come from one sample, sequenced in a study of radiotherapy plus CTLA-4 blockade in lung cancer. Profiling relied on immunoSEQ multiplex PCR, and the TCRdb table lists in-frame clones only, not all of them. This sample carries around 99,000 clones, around nine tenths of them seen once, and the ten largest clones take 4.9%. This specimen consisted of peripheral blood, obtained from a patient treated with radiotherapy plus ipilimumab. These receptors all stem from a human donor with non-small cell lung cancer that progressed on radiotherapy plus ipilimumab.

The V and J genes are TRBV5-1 and TRBJ2-1; TRBD2 agrees at 9 bases. Germline V gene lookup returns CDR1 SGHRS and CDR2 YFSETQ. V was clipped by 0 bases and J by 4 bases; unmatched bases: 14. This CDR3 contains 19 residues. In DNA form, the CDR3 reads TGCGCCAGCAGCTTGGGACTAGCGGCCCTACCCCACCAATACAATGAGCAGTTCTTC. Its protein product is CASSLGLAALPHQYNEQFF. Together with reference TRBV5-1 and TRBJ2-1, the CDR3 gives the full variable domain: KAGVTQTPRYLIKTRGQQVTLSCSPISGHRSVSWYQQTPGQGLQFLFEYFSETQRNKGNFPGRFSGRQFSNSRSEMNVSTLELGDSALYLCASSLGLAALPHQYNEQFFGPGTRLTVL.

Concerning this clone: This sample includes further DNA sequences coding for the same CDR3. This chain joins TRBV19 and TRBJ2-1; D call uncertain. The V end lost 1 base, the J end lost 3 bases, and 4 bases lay between the germline ends. The CDR3 covers 13 residues. Germline assignment: CDR1 LNHDA and CDR2 SQIVND (reference sequence). Here the CDR3 DNA reads TGTGCCAGTAGTATAGCTAGCTACAATGAGCAGTTCTTC. This gives the protein CASSIASYNEQFF.

The chain is built from TRBV11-2 and TRBJ2-4, with D possibly TRBD2 on 6 matching bases. The germline V gene has CDR1 SGHAT and CDR2 FQNNGV. V was shortened by 3 bases and J by 0 bases, with 21 bases between the two germline ends. This CDR3 is built from 19 residues. This chain's CDR3 is CASSFLAPLVGGAKNIQYF. Written as DNA, the CDR3 is TGTGCCAGCAGCTTCCTTGCACCCCTGGTGGGAGGAGCCAAAAACATTCAGTACTTC.

This chain connects TRBV10-3 to TRBJ1-1; D remains ambiguous. The CDR3 spans 12 residues. Germline V CDR1 and CDR2: ENHRY, SYGVKD. Trimming stripped 3 bases from V and 1 base from J, with 3 bases between. CDR3 sequence: CAISEGNTEAFF. CDR3 bases: TGTGCCATCAGTGAAGGGAACACTGAAGCTTTCTTT.

This clone was found once. The chain is built from TRBV30 and TRBJ1-2; D is possibly TRBD1 (5 bases). Trimming removed 0 bases from V and 7 bases from J, with 9 bases in between. The CDR3 length is 12 residues. Germline V gene lookup returns CDR1 GTSNPN and CDR2 SVGIG (reference sequence). As DNA, the CDR3 is TGTGCCTGGAGTGTAGGAGGGGTTGGCTACACCTTC. It translates to CAWSVGGVGYTF.

The chain couples TRBV5-1 to TRBJ2-7, with D uncertain. CDR1 and CDR2 (germline): SGHRS, YFSETQ. V was cut by 4 bases and J by 3 bases, with 8 bases left in between. The CDR3 length is 12 residues. CDR3 amino acids: CASSAPSYEQYF. The CDR3 region has the DNA TGCGCCAGCAGCGCTCCTAGCTACGAGCAGTACTTC. The whole variable domain, filled in from reference TRBV5-1 and TRBJ2-7, reads KAGVTQTPRYLIKTRGQQVTLSCSPISGHRSVSWYQQTPGQGLQFLFEYFSETQRNKGNFPGRFSGRQFSNSRSEMNVSTLELGDSALYLCASSAPSYEQYFGPGTRLTVT.

In this sample, this clone turned up a few times. This chain joins TRBV6-5 and TRBJ1-3; D unresolved. CDR3 length equals 11 residues. Germline V gene lookup returns CDR1 MNHEY and CDR2 SVGAGI. V was pared by 4 bases and J by 3 bases, with 1 base between. In nucleotides, the CDR3 is TGTGCCAGCAGTTTTGGAAACACCATATATTTT. This codes for CASSFGNTIYF.

The rearrangement uses TRBV29-1 and TRBJ2-1; D is ambiguous. V lost 4 bases to trimming and J lost 0 bases, with 4 bases between them. The CDR3 covers 12 residues. CDR1 SQVTM and CDR2 ANQGSEA come from the germline V gene. The CDR3 DNA reads as TGCAGCGTTGGGCACTCCTACAATGAGCAGTTCTTC. Residues: CSVGHSYNEQFF.

J is TRBJ1-1 and V is TRBV2, with D possibly TRBD1 on 6 matching bases. The V gene's germline CDR1 is SNHLY and CDR2 FYNNEI. The V end was cut by 8 bases, the J end by 0 bases, with 16 bases between. The CDR3 runs to 15 residues. CDR3 DNA: TGTGCCAGCGGCCGGGCGGGACAACTGAACACTGAAGCTTTCTTT. It codes for CASGRAGQLNTEAFF.

This chain links TRBV11-3 with TRBJ2-1; D gene ambiguous. The CDR3 is 13 residues long. Trimming shortened V by 1 base and J by 9 bases, and 10 bases separated the two germline ends. Germline CDR1 reads SGHNT; CDR2 reads YENEEA. In DNA, the CDR3 is TGTGCCAGCAGCTTAGCGAGTGGAGTTGAGCAGTTCTTC. Translating gives CASSLASGVEQFF.

V and J are TRBV5-1 and TRBJ2-3; 14 bases match TRBD2. This CDR3 region has 16 residues. CDR1 and CDR2 from the germline V gene are SGHRS and YFSETQ. V was clipped by 4 bases and J by 4 bases; unmatched bases: 5. The CDR3 DNA sequence: TGCGCCAGCAGCCGGGGGACTAGCGGGGGTCCAGATACGCAGTATTTT. Amino acid sequence: CASSRGTSGGPDTQYF.